This T cell receptor (beta chain) was sequenced in a study of T cell repertoires in cytomegalovirus infection. Across the whole study: Both recently identified HLA-C-restricted and well-studied HLA-B-restricted CMV epitopes were used in the study. The study, taken as a whole, reports: Cumulative frequency of public TCR beta families picked out carriers of CMV plus the relevant HLA. Ex vivo responses were dominated by HLA-C-restricted CMV-specific TCR beta clonotypes.

CDR3 size: 18 residues. Trimming pared 1 base from V and 5 bases from J, leaving 21 bases between. This clonotype was observed a few times. Its antigen remains unknown. TCRdb fed the reads into MiXCR, producing one record per CDR3 protein. The sample yields 350,000 to 400,000 distinct CDR3 sequences, about a third seen once. The TCR sequence derives from a human donor in good health (CMV status not recorded). Some clones in this sample may be carry-over from other donors' samples. The source material was cultured PBMCs, sampled from culture after CMV antigen stimulation. The chain links TRBV12-3 or TRBV12-4 to TRBJ2-1, with D possibly being TRBD2 (6 bases). CDR3 in amino acids: CASSLGLSGRGRNNEQFF. The DNA for the CDR3 is TGTGCCAGCAGTTTAGGATTATCCGGGAGAGGCCGAAACAATGAGCAGTTCTTC.